The rows below give T cell receptor beta chains drawn from one sample of a study of shared clonotypes between healthy human individuals. Repertoires were generated with immunoSEQ multiplex PCR, while TCRdb's copy carries only in-frame clones and drops some. The table shows some 1 million clones, with around 75% occurring only once. The sequenced sample was memory CD4+ T cells sorted from blood. The receptors were gathered from a man aged 18 to 30 in good health. The CDR3 runs from the conserved cysteine through the conserved F or W. The D gene is left open where the match is weak. The size of a clone is reported for some rows only, either as once, few or many, or as a class for expanded clones.

v_call,clone_size,j_call,d_call,cdr3_nt,cdr3_aa
TRBV19,.,TRBJ2-2,.,TGTGCCAGTAGTCCCAGACAGGGAGGCGGGGAGCTGTTTTTT,CASSPRQGGGELFF
TRBV5-1,.,TRBJ2-5,.,TGCGCCAGCAGCTTGGCCAGATTGGGGGAGGGACAGGAAACCCAGTACTTC,CASSLARLGEGQETQYF
TRBV10-1,.,TRBJ2-7,.,TGCGCCAGCAGTGACCGCGTCGGTACCTACGAGCAGTACTTC,CASSDRVGTYEQYF
TRBV2,.,TRBJ1-4,.,TGTGCCAGCAGTGTAGTAACTAATGAAAAACTGTTTTTT,CASSVVTNEKLFF
TRBV14,.,TRBJ2-1,TRBD1,TGTGCCAGCAGCCAAGTAAAGGGGGCGGGTAATGAGCAGTTCTTC,CASSQVKGAGNEQFF
TRBV7-9,.,TRBJ2-5,.,TGTGCCGCCTCTAACGGCTGGGAGACCCAGTACTTC,CAASNGWETQYF
TRBV5-4,.,TRBJ2-1,TRBD2,TGTGCCAGCAGCCGCGCGTTTACTGGCGGGAGGGCCGACAATGAGCAGTTCTTC,CASSRAFTGGRADNEQFF
TRBV10-3,.,TRBJ2-3,TRBD2,TGTGCCGTAGGACTAGCGGATACGCAGTATTTT,CAVGLADTQYF
TRBV20-1,.,TRBJ2-7,.,TGCAGTGCTGTGGGCCTCACCGAGCAGTACTTC,CSAVGLTEQYF
TRBV25-1,.,TRBJ2-7,.,TGTGCCAGCAGTGTAGGGGCGTTGGAGCAGTACTTC,CASSVGALEQYF
TRBV9,.,TRBJ2-7,.,TGTGCCAGCAGCGGACAGCCCACCTACGAGCAGTACTTC,CASSGQPTYEQYF
TRBV29-1,many,TRBJ1-2,.,TGCAGCGTCCTCGTTGGCTATGGCTACACCTTC,CSVLVGYGYTF
TRBV29-1,.,TRBJ2-5,.,TGCAGCCTTCTGGGGCTAGTCGGGGAGACCCAGTACTTC,CSLLGLVGETQYF
TRBV6-6,few,TRBJ2-3,.,TGTGCCAGCCGTCCACCTAGGGCGTCAGATACGCAGTATTTT,CASRPPRASDTQYF
TRBV27,.,TRBJ2-6,.,TGTGCCAGCAGAGCCTCTGGAGCCAACGTCCTGACTTTC,CASRASGANVLTF
TRBV5-1,.,TRBJ2-3,TRBD2,TGCGCCAGCAGCTCGGGACTAGCGGGCCCAGATACGCAGTATTTT,CASSSGLAGPDTQYF
TRBV7-9,.,TRBJ2-7,.,TGTGCCAGCAGCTTAACGCCCTACTACGAGCAGTACTTC,CASSLTPYYEQYF
TRBV5-4,.,TRBJ2-3,TRBD1,TGTGCCAGCAGCTTGGACAGGGGGCAAGATACGCAGTATTTT,CASSLDRGQDTQYF
TRBV5-3,few,TRBJ1-5,.,TGTGCCAGAAGCTATCAGCCCCAGCATTTT,CARSYQPQHF
TRBV19,once,TRBJ1-1,.,TGTGCCAGTAGTATAGTTGCCGGGGGGAACACTGAAGCTTTCTTT,CASSIVAGGNTEAFF
TRBV29-1,.,TRBJ1-2,.,TGCAGCGTTGAGGAGGGCTACACCTTC,CSVEEGYTF
TRBV5-1,.,TRBJ2-3,.,TGCGCCAGCAGATCGACGACTAGTCTAACGACAGATACGCAGTATTTT,CASRSTTSLTTDTQYF
TRBV7-2,.,TRBJ2-7,TRBD2,TGTGCCAGCAGCTCAGGACTAGCGGGGGACCACGAGCAGTACTTC,CASSSGLAGDHEQYF
TRBV30,.,TRBJ1-3,TRBD1,TGTGCCTGGAGTTTACAGGGGGTTTCTGGAAACACCATATATTTT,CAWSLQGVSGNTIYF
TRBV5-4,.,TRBJ1-6,TRBD1,TGTGCCAGCAGTAGCCAGGGGGCTCGTTCACCCCTCCACTTT,CASSSQGARSPLHF
TRBV10-1,.,TRBJ2-3,TRBD2,TGCGCCAGCAGTAGCGGGAGGGGCACAGATACGCAGTATTTT,CASSSGRGTDTQYF
TRBV23-1,.,TRBJ2-7,.,TGCGCCAGCAGCCCCGGTAGAGGCTCCTACGAGCAGTACTTC,CASSPGRGSYEQYF
TRBV6-5,.,TRBJ1-5,.,TGTGCCAGCAGTTTTGGCGCCGGCAGCAATCAGCCCCAGCATTTT,CASSFGAGSNQPQHF
TRBV20-1,few,TRBJ1-1,.,TGCAGTGCTAGAGATTTGGGTGAAGCTTTCTTT,CSARDLGEAFF
TRBV5-1,.,TRBJ2-1,.,TGCGCCAGCAGCTTGGCTCAGGGGTGGGATGAGCAGTTCTTC,CASSLAQGWDEQFF
TRBV10-3,.,TRBJ2-2,.,TGTGCCATCAGTTATACCGGGACAAGAACCGGGGAGCTGTTTTTT,CAISYTGTRTGELFF
TRBV6-1,.,TRBJ2-7,TRBD1,TGTGCCAGCAGTGAACAGGACAGGGGCCCCTACGAGCAGTACTTC,CASSEQDRGPYEQYF
TRBV27,once,TRBJ1-1,.,TGTGCCAGCAGTTTACGAACAGACGCTGAAGCTTTCTTT,CASSLRTDAEAFF
TRBV10-3,.,TRBJ1-3,.,TGTGCCATCACCGGCTCTGGAAACACCATATATTTT,CAITGSGNTIYF
TRBV30,.,TRBJ2-1,TRBD2,TGTGCCTGGAACAGCGGGAAGTACAATGAGCAGTTCTTC,CAWNSGKYNEQFF
TRBV7-4,.,TRBJ2-7,TRBD1,TGTGCCAGCAGCTTAGGGGGGACAGGGAGGGAGCAGTACTTC,CASSLGGTGREQYF
TRBV10-3,.,TRBJ1-1,.,TGTGCCATCAATGAGACACCTAACACTGAAGCTTTCTTT,CAINETPNTEAFF
TRBV19,many,TRBJ1-2,.,TGTGCCAGTAGTATAGACTCTTCCAGGGGTGCAGATGGCTACACCTTC,CASSIDSSRGADGYTF
TRBV5-4,few,TRBJ2-3,.,TGTGCCAGCAGCCCACTAGACGATACGCAGTATTTT,CASSPLDDTQYF
TRBV30,.,TRBJ1-1,.,TGTGCCTGGAACTCAGGTGGCACTGAAGCTTTCTTT,CAWNSGGTEAFF
TRBV14,.,TRBJ2-2,.,TGTGCCAGCAGCCAAATGAGGGCGGCCGGGGAGCTGTTTTTT,CASSQMRAAGELFF
TRBV7-2,.,TRBJ1-5,.,TGTGCCAGCAGTCCGTTTACAGGGACCAATCAGCCCCAGCATTTT,CASSPFTGTNQPQHF
TRBV4-2,.,TRBJ2-3,TRBD2,TGTGCCAGCAGCCAAGGGCTAGCGGGGGGCGATACGCAGTATTTT,CASSQGLAGGDTQYF
TRBV5-4,.,TRBJ2-2,.,TGTGCCATCTCCCAGAGGGCAGGGGGGTCCGGGGAGCTGTTTTTT,CAISQRAGGSGELFF
TRBV7-8,many,TRBJ2-1,.,TGTGCCAGCAGCCCCCCGAGGCAAGATGAGCAGTTCTTC,CASSPPRQDEQFF
TRBV5-1,.,TRBJ2-2,.,TGCGCCAGCAGCTTGGGTTCGAACACCGGGGAGCTGTTTTTT,CASSLGSNTGELFF
TRBV19,once,TRBJ1-2,.,TGTGCCAGTACCCTGGGAAGTTTCTATGGCTACACCTTC,CASTLGSFYGYTF
TRBV10-3,.,TRBJ2-1,.,TGTGCCATCAGAACTTCAGCCAATGAGCAGTTCTTC,CAIRTSANEQFF
TRBV7-2,.,TRBJ1-5,TRBD1,TGTGCCAGCAGCCAGGGGGGAGGGAACAATCAGCCCCAGCATTTT,CASSQGGGNNQPQHF
TRBV18,few,TRBJ2-7,.,TGTGCCAGCTCAGCACGACAAGGCCCCTGGGAGCAGTACTTC,CASSARQGPWEQYF
TRBV10-1,.,TRBJ2-1,TRBD2,TGCGCCAGCAGTGACGCGACTAGCGGTTACAATGAGCAGTTCTTC,CASSDATSGYNEQFF
TRBV4-3,.,TRBJ2-1,TRBD2,TGCGCCAGCAGTGGCGGGAGTAAAGACAATGAGCAGTTCTTC,CASSGGSKDNEQFF
TRBV18,once,TRBJ2-1,.,TGTGCCAGCTCCCCGATGGTGAGCTCCTACAATGAGCAGTTCTTC,CASSPMVSSYNEQFF